One sample yielded the 12 T cell receptor beta chains listed below, sequenced in a study of blood T cell repertoires in COVID-19 (dated by TCRdb to 2018 to 2021). Library preparation was by the immunoSEQ multiplex PCR assay. TCRdb re-hosts the immuneACCESS table, in-frame sequences only. Its copies lack some clones; in the studies checked, an unresolved V gene accounts for under half of them, and the cause for the rest is not known. Present in this sample are more than 150,000 clones, approximately 80% of which were seen just once. The top ten hold 10% to 15% of the sample. Input material: PBMCs or T cells enriched from blood (not recorded which). The receptors here all came from a woman aged 55-70 years who had recovered from COVID-19.

The chain recombines TRBV4-1 with TRBJ2-1; D is possibly TRBD1 (5 bases). The germline V and J ends were trimmed by 1 base and 12 bases, with 13 bases remaining between them. The CDR3 sequence is 13 residues long. Per germline, CDR1 MGHRA and CDR2 YSYEKL. The CDR3 spells CASSQGQGWGQFF. The CDR3, as DNA: TGCGCCAGCAGCCAAGGTCAGGGATGGGGGCAGTTCTTC.

This chain joins TRBV7-3 and TRBJ2-2; D might be TRBD1 (6 bases). From germline, CDR1 is SGHTA and CDR2 FQGTGA. Trimming pared 4 bases from V and 3 bases from J, leaving 15 bases between. The CDR3 length is 16 residues. CDR3 bases: TGTGCCAGCAGCTCGAGGACAGTCCATCACACCGGGGAGCTGTTTTTT. This codes for CASSSRTVHHTGELFF.

CDR3 coding DNA: TGCGCCAGCAGCTTGGGGGCCAGCCTCGTCTATGGCTACACCTTC. Protein sequence: CASSLGASLVYGYTF. This chain links TRBV5-1 with TRBJ1-2; D not resolved. Germline CDR1 is SGHRS and CDR2 is YFSETQ. This CDR3 has 15 residues. The V and J ends lost 0 bases and 4 bases respectively, with 13 bases between them.

This chain connects TRBV5-1 to TRBJ2-2; TRBD2 agrees at 8 bases. The CDR3 runs 16 residues. Germline V gene data show CDR1 as SGHRS and CDR2 as YFSETQ. V lost 4 bases and J lost 2; bases outside the gene matches: 7. CDR3 region: CASSHGLAPNTGELFF. The CDR3 DNA reads TGCGCCAGCAGCCACGGACTAGCTCCAAACACCGGGGAGCTGTTTTTT.

This clone has more than one count but fewer than ten. The V call is TRBV11-3, the J call TRBJ2-1; TRBD2 agrees at 9 bases. CDR3 length: 13 amino acids. V was clipped by 3 bases and J by 12 bases; unmatched bases: 6. Looked up from germline, CDR1 is SGHNT and CDR2 is YENEEA. The DNA for the CDR3 is TGTGCCAGCAGCTTGGTAGGTAGCGGGGGGCAGTTCTTC. This sequence encodes CASSLVGSGGQFF.

J is TRBJ1-6 and V is TRBV2; TRBD1 matches at 7 bases. The length of the CDR3 is 20 residues. J gave up 7 bases and V 5 bases, and 23 bases lay outside the gene matches. Germline assignment: CDR1 SNHLY and CDR2 FYNNEI. CDR3 DNA: TGTGCCAGCAGTCTTCGGGGAGGACAGGACTGGACCCAGCTGAATTCACCCCTCCACTTT. It translates to CASSLRGGQDWTQLNSPLHF.

The chain is built from TRBV9 and TRBJ2-2; TRBD1 is a possible D gene (5 bases). The CDR3 consists of 14 residues. Trimming cost V 1 base and J 4 bases, with 8 bases left between them. CDR1 is SGDLS and CDR2 is YYNGEE in the germline V gene. The CDR3, as DNA: TGTGCCAGCAGCGTAACCAGGGCCACCGGGGAGCTGTTTTTT. Translation: CASSVTRATGELFF.

V is TRBV6-1 and J is TRBJ1-3; a possible D gene is TRBD1 (5 bases). Between the trimmed V and J ends, which lost 3 bases and 6 bases, there was a span of 9 bases. CDR1 and CDR2 (germline): MNHNS, SASEGT. This CDR3 has 13 residues. Here the CDR3 reads CASSDRASNTIYF. The CDR3 nucleotides are TGTGCCAGCAGTGACAGGGCTTCAAACACCATATATTTT.

This clone was seen only once. The chain has TRBV7-9 and TRBJ2-7; D is unresolved. The CDR3 is 15 residues long. Germline CDR1 SEHNR, CDR2 FQNEAQ (reference sequence). V was cut by 4 bases and J by 1 base, with 14 bases left in between. CDR3 loop: CASSSFPTGSYEQYF. As DNA, the CDR3 is TGTGCCAGCAGCTCATTTCCAACTGGTTCCTACGAGCAGTACTTC. Supplemented by reference TRBV7-9 and TRBJ2-7, the full variable domain reads DTGVSQNPRHKITKRGQNVTFRCDPISEHNRLYWYRQTLGQGPEFLTYFQNEAQLEKSRLLSDRFSAERPKGSFSTLEIQRTEQGDSAMYLCASSSFPTGSYEQYFGPGTRLTVT.

The rearrangement uses TRBV7-2 and TRBJ2-7; D remains ambiguous. With 0 bases removed from V and 2 bases from J, the gap between germline ends came to 11 bases. CDR1 SGHTA and CDR2 FQGNSA come from the germline V gene. The CDR3 loop spans 15 amino acids. CDR3 coding DNA: TGTGCCAGCAGCTTAGCGCGCGGCGGAACCTACGAGCAGTACTTC. Its translation: CASSLARGGTYEQYF.

The chain has TRBV5-6 and TRBJ2-5; TRBD1 matches at 11 bases. V lost 5 bases to trimming and J lost 5 bases; unmatched junction nucleotides: 11. Germline CDR1 is SGHDT and CDR2 is YYEEEE. This CDR3 region has 16 residues. The CDR3 DNA follows: TGTGCCAGCAGTCACTCCGGGACAGGGGGATTGGAGACCCAGTACTTC. This sequence encodes CASSHSGTGGLETQYF.

The V call is TRBV24-1, the J call TRBJ1-5, with D possibly matching TRBD1 (6 bases). CDR3 length: 13 amino acids. CDR1 is KGHDR, CDR2 SFDVKD, per germline. Trimming took 4 bases from V and 6 from J, leaving 9 bases between them. The CDR3 DNA is TGTGCCACCAGTGACCTCAGGGGTCAGCCCCAGCATTTT. This gives the protein CATSDLRGQPQHF.